The entry that follows covers one T cell receptor (beta chain) sequence. Sequencing used immunoSEQ multiplex PCR; TCRdb keeps in-frame clones, though not all of them. The sample consists of 25,000 to 30,000 clones, around 80% of them appearing once. This entry is derived from a study of neoadjuvant nivolumab and ipilimumab in lung cancer. The specimen comprised peripheral blood, sampled before neoadjuvant nivolumab, alone or with ipilimumab. The source is an adult with non-small cell lung cancer.

The CDR3, as DNA: TGCGCCAGCAGCTCGATCGCCGGGCCTGAAAAACTGTTTTTT. Residues: CASSSIAGPEKLFF. The rearrangement links TRBV5-1 to TRBJ1-4; D unresolved. The CDR3 has 14 amino acids. The V end was cut by 3 bases, the J end by 7 bases, with 13 bases between. Germline loops: CDR1 SGHRS, CDR2 YFSETQ.